The source of this T cell receptor beta chain is a study of T cell changes during pregnancy in multiple sclerosis. Germline CDR1 reads LGHNA; CDR2 reads YSLEER. The V gene lost 0 bases and the J gene lost 1 base, with 4 bases spanning the gap. This CDR3 is 14 amino acids long. Produced via immunoSEQ multiplex PCR; TCRdb's table is partial and in-frame only. This table holds 40,000 to 55,000 clones, 80% to 95% found once. The TCR originated in a female donor with multiple sclerosis, enrolled in a pregnancy study. J is TRBJ1-3 and V is TRBV4-3, with D unclear. Material: CD8+ T cells from peripheral blood mononuclear cells, obtained after pregnancy. The CDR3 DNA reads as TGCGCCAGCAGCCAAGATCAGTCTGGAAACACCATATATTTT. Residues: CASSQDQSGNTIYF.